A selection of T cell receptor beta chains follows, all from one sample in a study of blood T cell repertoires in COVID-19. Clones were read by immunoSEQ multiplex PCR, and TCRdb kept only the in-frame ones, dropping some. The sample holds approximately 200,000 clones; 85% are singletons and the top ten take around a sixth. Sequencing was carried out using PBMCs or T cells enriched from blood (not recorded which). The origin of the receptors is a man aged 40-55 years who had recovered from COVID-19. CDR3s include the opening cysteine and the closing phenylalanine or tryptophan. D genes are given only for firm matches. Size is omitted from some rows. Given values are once, few, many or a class for expanded clones.

V	D	J	size	DNA	CDR3
TRBV6-5	TRBD1	TRBJ1-5	.	TGTGCCAGCAACCCGGGACAGGGCCCCAATCAGCCCCAGCATTTT	CASNPGQGPNQPQHF
TRBV6-5	TRBD1	TRBJ2-5	.	TGTGCCAGCAAGAGGGGGCAGGTTCAAGAGACCCAGTACTTC	CASKRGQVQETQYF
TRBV18	.	TRBJ1-5	.	TGTGCCAGCTCACAGGGGAATCAGCCCCAGCATTTT	CASSQGNQPQHF
TRBV27	TRBD1	TRBJ1-4	.	TGTGCCAGCAGCAACAGACAGGGGGCTAATGAAAAACTGTTTTTT	CASSNRQGANEKLFF
TRBV12-5	TRBD2	TRBJ2-5	.	TGTGCTAGTGGTTCGGGACTAGTCCTAGAAGAGACCCAGTACTTC	CASGSGLVLEETQYF
TRBV30	TRBD2	TRBJ2-1	.	TGTGCCTCTATTAGATCACTGACTAGCGGGAGATACAATGAGCAGTTCTTC	CASIRSLTSGRYNEQFF
TRBV30	.	TRBJ1-1	.	TGTGCCTGGAGTTTAGAGTTGAACACTGAAGCTTTCTTT	CAWSLELNTEAFF
TRBV19	.	TRBJ1-1	few	TGTGCCAGTAGTTGGAGGCCGAACACTGAAGCTTTCTTT	CASSWRPNTEAFF
TRBV6-5	TRBD2	TRBJ2-7	.	TGTGCCAGCACTAGGACTAGCGTTACCTACGAGCAGTACTTC	CASTRTSVTYEQYF
TRBV6-1	TRBD1	TRBJ1-5	.	TGTGCCAGCAGTGAAGGGACAGGGGGACAGCCCCAGCATTTT	CASSEGTGGQPQHF
TRBV9	.	TRBJ2-1	.	TGTGCCAGCAGCGTAGCCCCCCCCGGGTCCGGGAGCAATGAGCAGTTCTTC	CASSVAPPGSGSNEQFF
TRBV24-1	TRBD1	TRBJ2-1	.	TGTGCCACCAGTGACCCCGGGACAGGGTCCTACAATGAGCAGTTCTTC	CATSDPGTGSYNEQFF
TRBV28	TRBD2	TRBJ2-3	.	TGTGCCAGCAGCCCTCGTGGGGACTACCTAAAAGGGTCGCAGTATTTT	CASSPRGDYLKGSQYF
TRBV9	.	TRBJ1-1	.	TGTGCCAGCAGCGTAGCTACAGTTCAGGGCACTGAAGCTTTCTTT	CASSVATVQGTEAFF
TRBV5-1	.	TRBJ2-7	.	TGCGCCAGCACCCCAGTGGTCGGCGCCGGGTACGAGCAGTACTTC	CASTPVVGAGYEQYF